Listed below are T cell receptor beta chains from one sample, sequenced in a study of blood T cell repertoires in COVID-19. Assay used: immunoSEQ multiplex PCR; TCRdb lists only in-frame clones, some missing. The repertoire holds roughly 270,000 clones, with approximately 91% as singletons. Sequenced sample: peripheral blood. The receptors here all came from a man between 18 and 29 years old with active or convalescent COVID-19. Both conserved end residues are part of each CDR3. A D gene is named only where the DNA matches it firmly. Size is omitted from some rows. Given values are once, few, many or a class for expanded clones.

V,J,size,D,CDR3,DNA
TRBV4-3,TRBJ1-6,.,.,CASSQGGSSYNSPLHF,TGCGCCAGCAGCCAAGGCGGGAGCTCCTATAATTCACCCCTCCACTTT
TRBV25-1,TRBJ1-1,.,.,CASSFVGTPSGEAFF,TGTGCCAGCAGTTTTGTGGGGACTCCATCAGGGGAAGCTTTCTTT
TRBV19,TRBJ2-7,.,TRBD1,CASSITGVGGYEQYF,TGTGCCAGTAGTATAACAGGGGTAGGGGGCTACGAGCAGTACTTC
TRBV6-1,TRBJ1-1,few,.,CASSERGANTEAFF,TGTGCCAGCAGTGAAAGGGGTGCGAACACTGAAGCTTTCTTT
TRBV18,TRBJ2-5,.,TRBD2,CASSPRTSLETQYF,TGTGCCAGCTCACCTAGGACTAGTCTGGAGACCCAGTACTTC
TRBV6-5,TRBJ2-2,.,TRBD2,CASSYDGPSGAGELFF,TGTGCCAGCAGTTACGATGGGCCTAGCGGGGCCGGGGAGCTGTTTTTT
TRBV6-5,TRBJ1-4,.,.,CASTLGGGKLFF,TGTGCCAGCACTCTAGGGGGGGGAAAACTGTTTTTT
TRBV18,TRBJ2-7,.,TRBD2,CASSPGGGYEQYF,TGTGCCAGCTCCCCGGGGGGAGGCTACGAGCAGTACTTC
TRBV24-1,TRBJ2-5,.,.,CATQSRLAETQYF,TGTGCCACCCAAAGCAGGCTGGCAGAGACCCAGTACTTC
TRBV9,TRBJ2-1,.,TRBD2,CASSPVGLAGGNEQFF,TGTGCCAGCAGCCCCGTGGGACTAGCGGGTGGGAATGAGCAGTTCTTC
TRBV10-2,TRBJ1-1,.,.,CASSGAEGEAFF,TGCGCCAGCAGCGGCGCGGAGGGTGAGGCTTTCTTT
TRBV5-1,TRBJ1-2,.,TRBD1,CASSGGQGLGNYGYTF,TGCGCCAGCAGCGGGGGACAGGGGTTGGGGAACTATGGCTACACCTTC
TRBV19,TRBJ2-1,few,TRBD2,CASSKPHSGGHNEQFF,TGTGCCAGTAGTAAGCCACATAGCGGGGGCCACAATGAGCAGTTCTTC
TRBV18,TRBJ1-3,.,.,CASSPPAGTGGNTIYF,TGTGCCAGCTCACCACCCGCCGGGACTGGAGGAAACACCATATATTTT
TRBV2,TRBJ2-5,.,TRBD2,CASRPPSGGAGGETQYF,TGTGCCAGCAGGCCCCCTAGCGGGGGGGCCGGCGGAGAGACCCAGTACTTC
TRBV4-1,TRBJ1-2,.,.,CASSLQGWGYGYTF,TGCGCCAGCAGCCTGCAGGGGTGGGGCTATGGCTACACCTTC
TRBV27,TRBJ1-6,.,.,CASSPGIDNSPLHF,TGTGCCAGCAGTCCCGGGATAGATAATTCACCCCTCCACTTT